These 10 T cell receptor beta chains originate from one sample sequenced in a study of cytomegalovirus exposure and HLA in healthy donors. The PCR employed 60 Vbeta primers together with 13 Jbeta primers. Generated by immunoSEQ multiplex PCR, the TCRdb table keeps only in-frame clones and is missing some. The sample records under 200,000 clones, roughly 80% being singletons. Sequencing used PBMCs. These receptor sequences come from a man aged 35-49 years in good health and CMV-seropositive.

This CDR3 is CASSSPTGSPYEQYF. The CDR3 coding sequence is TGTGCCAGCAGCTCCCCGACAGGGTCCCCCTACGAGCAGTACTTC. The chain joins TRBV6-6 to TRBJ2-7; 7 bases are shared with TRBD1. The CDR3 runs 15 residues. The J segment lost 2 bases and the V segment lost 6 bases, leaving 10 bases of the junction unmatched. CDR1 and CDR2 (germline): MNHNY, SVGAGI (reference sequence).

The V and J genes are TRBV27 and TRBJ2-7; TRBD1 is a possible D gene (7 bases). Trimming shortened V by 2 bases and J by 4 bases, and 18 bases separated the two germline ends. The length of the CDR3 is 16 residues. The germline V gene has CDR1 MNHEY and CDR2 SMNVEV (reference sequence). This chain's CDR3 is CASSLGGPGQIYEQYF. In DNA form, the CDR3 reads TGTGCCAGCAGTTTAGGGGGGCCGGGACAGATATACGAGCAGTACTTC.

The rearrangement links TRBV29-1 to TRBJ1-4, with a weak D call TRBD1 (6 bases). CDR3 length equals 14 residues. CDR1 SQVTM and CDR2 ANQGSEA come from the germline V gene. V was cut by 5 bases and J by 8 bases, with 18 bases left in between. The CDR3 reads CSVRRQVGWEKLFF. Here the CDR3 DNA reads TGCAGCGTTAGAAGACAGGTGGGGTGGGAAAAACTGTTTTTT.

This clone has only one observation. The V gene is TRBV30, the J gene TRBJ2-5; TRBD1 matches at 9 bases. CDR1 GTSNPN and CDR2 SVGIG come from the germline V gene (reference sequence). V lost 2 bases and J lost 5; bases outside the gene matches: 3. The CDR3 spans 13 residues. DNA for the CDR3: TGTGCCTGGAGTACAGGGGGCGGTGAGACCCAGTACTTC. Protein sequence: CAWSTGGGETQYF.

J is TRBJ1-2 and V is TRBV27; 11 bases align to TRBD1. V dropped 5 bases and J dropped 0; count of bases not matched to a gene: 5. From germline, CDR1 is MNHEY and CDR2 SMNVEV (reference sequence). The CDR3 runs to 16 residues. Here the CDR3 DNA reads TGTGCCAGCAGTCCACCGGGACAGGGGGCTAACTATGGCTACACCTTC. Translation: CASSPPGQGANYGYTF.

The chain has TRBV29-1 and TRBJ1-2; perhaps TRBD1 as D (5 bases). V was shortened by 1 base and J by 4 bases, with 13 bases between the two germline ends. The CDR3 length is 14 residues. CDR1 is SQVTM, CDR2 ANQGSEA, per germline. CDR3 loop: CSVEGGSGVYGYTF. CDR3 nucleotides: TGCAGCGTTGAAGGAGGTTCGGGGGTCTATGGCTACACCTTC.

The count of this clone is one. The rearrangement links TRBV5-1 to TRBJ1-1, with 9 bases fitting TRBD1. Per germline, CDR1 SGHRS and CDR2 YFSETQ. The CDR3 runs to 17 residues. V trimming: 4 bases; J trimming: 1 base; junction bases outside the gene matches: 11. CDR3 in amino acids: CASSQGGTGFTNTEAFF. The CDR3 nucleotides are TGCGCCAGCAGCCAGGGGGGGACAGGGTTTACGAACACTGAAGCTTTCTTT.

This chain joins TRBV5-1 and TRBJ2-3; a possible D gene is TRBD2 (7 bases). Germline V gene lookup returns CDR1 SGHRS and CDR2 YFSETQ. The CDR3 covers 15 residues. Trimming pared 5 bases from V and 5 bases from J, leaving 18 bases between. The chain's CDR3 is CASSSEEGGGDTQYF. CDR3 bases: TGCGCCAGCAGTTCGGAGGAGGGAGGGGGAGATACGCAGTATTTT.

The V call is TRBV7-3, the J call TRBJ2-3; 11 nucleotides match TRBD2. This CDR3 comprises 17 residues. In germline, CDR1 is SGHTA, CDR2 FQGTGA. The junction had 6 bases not matched to a gene; V was cut back by 3 bases and J by 1 base. As DNA, the CDR3 is TGTGCCAGCAGCTTCCATGGGACTAGCGGCCGCACAGATACGCAGTATTTT. Translation gives CASSFHGTSGRTDTQYF.

The chain links TRBV21-1 to TRBJ1-5; the table assigns TRBD1, which was not confirmed against the DNA. TRBV21-1 is given as a pseudogene. The CDR3 is made up of 17 amino acids. The CDR3 here is CASSKGAGSKGNQPQHF. The CDR3 DNA reads as TGTGCCAGCAGCAAGGGGGCAGGGAGTAAAGGCAATCAGCCCCAGCATTTT.